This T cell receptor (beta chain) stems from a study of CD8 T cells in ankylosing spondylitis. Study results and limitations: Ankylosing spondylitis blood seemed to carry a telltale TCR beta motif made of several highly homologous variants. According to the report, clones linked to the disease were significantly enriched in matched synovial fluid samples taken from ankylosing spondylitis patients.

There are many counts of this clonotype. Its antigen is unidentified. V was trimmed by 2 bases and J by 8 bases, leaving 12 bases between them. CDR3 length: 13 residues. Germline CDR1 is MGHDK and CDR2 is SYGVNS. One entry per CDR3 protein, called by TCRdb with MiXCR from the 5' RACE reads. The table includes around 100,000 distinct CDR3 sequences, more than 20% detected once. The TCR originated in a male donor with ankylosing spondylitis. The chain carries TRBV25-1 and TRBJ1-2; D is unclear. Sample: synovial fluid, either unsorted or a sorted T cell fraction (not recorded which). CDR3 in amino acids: CASSEITYGGYTF. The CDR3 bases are TGTGCCAGCAGTGAAATTACCTATGGCGGCTACACCTTC.